This TCR beta chain was identified during a study of T-cell reconstitution after alpha-beta-depleted transplantation in children. Whole-study findings and limits: Diversity of TCRbeta at day 60 was high in some patients, arising from surviving recipient T cells and thymic progenitors. The authors attributed T-cell counts and diversity one year after transplant mostly to newly produced T cells. Several hundred graft clones that had expanded were reportedly the source of alpha-beta T cells about two months after transplant.

CDR1 and CDR2 from the germline V gene are SGHRS and YFSETQ. V lost 6 bases and J 2 bases, leaving 14 bases between the germline ends. CDR3 length equals 14 residues. The TCRbeta library was prepared with unique molecular identifiers. A single record per CDR3 protein comes from TCRdb applying MiXCR to the PCR reads. The repertoire holds about 540,000 distinct CDR3 sequences, with roughly a quarter as singletons. There are a few counts of this clonotype. Its antigen is currently unknown. The source is a boy under two years old with Wiskott-Aldrich syndrome, due to receive a stem cell transplant. The rearrangement links TRBV5-1 to TRBJ2-5; D unresolved. Material: PBMCs, obtained before TCRalphabeta/CD19-depleted stem cell transplant. Here the CDR3 reads CASKPERYQETQYF. DNA for the CDR3: TGCGCCAGCAAACCCGAGAGGTATCAAGAGACCCAGTACTTC.